These 18 T cell receptor beta chains came from one sample sequenced in a study of blood T cell repertoires in COVID-19 (dated by TCRdb to about 2020). Libraries came from the immunoSEQ multiplex PCR assay. The immuneACCESS repertoire file appears here via TCRdb, limited to in-frame rearrangements. These files lack a portion of the clones; in checked studies, under half of the deficit traces to unresolved V genes, and the cause of the others is not known. The sample table shows 110,000 or so clones, and 75% to 85% are seen once. Roughly a tenth of the sample is in the top ten clones. Input material: peripheral blood. The receptors were gathered from a human donor in a cohort sampled during active COVID-19.

The chain is built from TRBV11-2 and TRBJ2-1, with D possibly matching TRBD2 (5 bases). CDR3 length: 11 residues. Germline V gene data show CDR1 as SGHAT and CDR2 as FQNNGV. With 5 bases removed from V and 11 bases from J, the gap between germline ends came to 10 bases. CDR3 region: CASSLEVQQFF. CDR3 sequence (DNA): TGTGCCAGCAGCCTGGAGGTCCAGCAGTTCTTC.

This clone was detected a few times. The V and J genes are TRBV30 and TRBJ2-7, with 8 positions matching TRBD1. Unmatched junction bases numbered 4, after V lost 3 bases and J lost 9 bases. The CDR3 totals 11 residues. CDR1 GTSNPN and CDR2 SVGIG come from the germline V gene (reference sequence). The chain's CDR3 is CAWRRDRWQYF. The CDR3 DNA sequence: TGTGCCTGGAGAAGGGACAGGTGGCAGTACTTC.

The V call is TRBV14, the J call TRBJ2-3, with D possibly matching TRBD2 (5 bases). The V end was cut by 0 bases, the J end by 5 bases, with 15 bases between. The V gene's germline CDR1 is SGHDN and CDR2 FVKESK. This CDR3 is built from 16 residues. This CDR3 reads CASSQEGRLHGDTQYF. Written as DNA, the CDR3 is TGTGCCAGCAGCCAAGAAGGGAGACTTCACGGAGATACGCAGTATTTT.

This chain connects TRBV7-2 to TRBJ2-5; TRBD2 matches at 7 bases. There are 16 residues in the CDR3. Germline V CDR1 and CDR2: SGHTA, FQGNSA. V lost 5 bases and J lost 4; bases outside the gene matches: 13. Here the CDR3 DNA reads TGTGCCAGCAGCCCCATGGGTTTTGGGGGGGGAGAGACCCAGTACTTC. Translating gives CASSPMGFGGGETQYF.

This clone was picked up a small number of times. The V call is TRBV3-1 (or the pseudogene TRBV3-2), the J call TRBJ2-7; D is possibly TRBD2 (5 bases). The CDR3 length is 14 residues. Deletions cut 5 bases from V and 6 bases from J, with 17 bases between. Germline values: CDR1 LGHDT, CDR2 YNNKEL (reference sequence). CDR3 nucleotide sequence: TGTGCCAGCAGCAACCTCGGGGTTCCGGGCGAGCAGTACTTC. Protein sequence: CASSNLGVPGEQYF.

The rearrangement joins TRBV14 to TRBJ1-1; D is possibly TRBD1 (5 bases). The germline gives CDR1 SGHDN, CDR2 FVKESK. Trimming pared 4 bases from V and 4 bases from J, leaving 16 bases between. CDR3 length: 15 residues. The CDR3 nucleotides are TGTGCCAGCAGCCCCTCCGGGTGGGGGGGCACTGAAGCTTTCTTT. Translation: CASSPSGWGGTEAFF. The full variable domain, completed using reference TRBV14 and TRBJ1-1, is EAGVTQFPSHSVIEKGQTVTLRCDPISGHDNLYWYRRVMGKEIKFLLHFVKESKQDESGMPNNRFLAERTGGTYSTLKVQPAELEDSGVYFCASSPSGWGGTEAFFGQGTRLTVV.

This chain links TRBV13 with TRBJ2-7; 10 bases fit TRBD2. Germline CDR1 PRHDT, CDR2 FYEKMQ (reference sequence). The ends lost 1 base at V and 6 bases at J; junction bases unmatched: 3. The CDR3 sequence is 14 residues long. CDR3 sequence reads: CASSLEREGREQYF. The CDR3 coding sequence is TGTGCCAGCAGCTTAGAGCGGGAGGGCCGCGAGCAGTACTTC.

This clone was counted between two and nine times. The chain joins TRBV6-6 to TRBJ1-5; unclear D gene. Trimming stripped 2 bases from V and 5 bases from J, with 7 bases between. CDR3 length equals 13 residues. Per germline, CDR1 MNHNY and CDR2 SVGAGI (reference sequence). CDR3 in amino acids: CASSYEGDQPQHF. The CDR3 nucleotides are TGTGCCAGCAGTTACGAGGGTGATCAGCCCCAGCATTTT.

The chain couples TRBV28 to TRBJ2-7; TRBD1 matches at 11 bases. Germline lookup yields CDR1 MDHEN and CDR2 SYDVKM. V shed 6 bases and J 0 bases; nucleotides not matched to a gene: 7. This CDR3 has 16 residues. DNA for the CDR3: TGTGCCAGCAGAGGGACAGGGGGACTCAGCTCCTACGAGCAGTACTTC. Translating gives CASRGTGGLSSYEQYF. Based on the CDR3 plus reference TRBV28 and TRBJ2-7, the full variable domain is DVKVTQSSRYLVKRTGEKVFLECVQDMDHENMFWYRQDPGLGLRLIYFSYDVKMKEKGDIPEGYSVSREKKERFSLILESASTNQTSMYLCASRGTGGLSSYEQYFGPGTRLTVT.

The chain links TRBV28 to TRBJ2-1; 11 bases line up with TRBD2. This CDR3 has 16 residues. CDR1 and CDR2 from the germline V gene are MDHEN and SYDVKM. CDR3: CAIQPYELAGGGEQFF. Written as DNA, the CDR3 is TGTGCTATCCAACCTTACGAGCTAGCGGGAGGAGGTGAGCAGTTCTTC.

The chain recombines TRBV6-1 with TRBJ2-5; 13 bases match TRBD2. The CDR3 contains 18 residues. CDR1 and CDR2 (germline): MNHNS, SASEGT. V lost 0 bases to trimming and J lost 2 bases; unmatched junction nucleotides: 6. CDR3 in DNA: TGTGCCAGCAGTGAAGCGATAAAACTAGCGGGAGGGCAAGAGACCCAGTACTTC. Protein: CASSEAIKLAGGQETQYF.

The CDR3 region has the DNA TGTGCCAGCAGCGTAGTCGGGGGAAGGGGCTACACCTTC. Translating it yields CASSVVGGRGYTF. The rearrangement uses TRBV9 and TRBJ1-2, with D perhaps TRBD1 (5 bases). The germline V and J ends were trimmed by 0 bases and 8 bases, with 11 bases remaining between them. The CDR3 is made up of 13 amino acids. Germline CDR1 reads SGDLS; CDR2 reads YYNGEE.

The rearrangement links TRBV6-5 to TRBJ1-1; TRBD1 matches 10 bases. Germline V gives CDR1 MNHEY, CDR2 SVGAGI. The CDR3 extends over 14 amino acids. Trimming removed 5 bases from V and 4 bases from J; junction bases left unmatched: 4. The CDR3 DNA follows: TGTGCCAGCAGTCGGACAGGGGGTTTCACTGAAGCTTTCTTT. Translating gives CASSRTGGFTEAFF.

V and J are TRBV30 and TRBJ2-7; 11 bases agree with TRBD1. CDR3 length: 14 residues. CDR1 is GTSNPN and CDR2 is SVGIG in the germline V gene (reference sequence). V lost 0 bases and J lost 3; bases outside the gene matches: 1. CDR3 bases: TGTGCCTGGAGTGTAGGGACAGGGGGCTACGAGCAGTACTTC. Translated: CAWSVGTGGYEQYF.

This rearrangement joins TRBV29-1 to TRBJ2-1; 14 bases are shared with TRBD2. CDR3 length equals 16 residues. The V gene end was trimmed by 6 bases and the J gene end by 0 bases; junction bases not matched to a gene: 4. Germline CDR1 reads SQVTM; CDR2 reads ANQGSEA. CDR3 loop: CSVGTSGRSSYNEQFF. Here the CDR3 DNA reads TGCAGCGTCGGGACTAGCGGGAGAAGCTCCTACAATGAGCAGTTCTTC.

The chain is built from TRBV13 and TRBJ2-5; 8 positions agree with TRBD2. The CDR3 has 15 residues. Germline V gives CDR1 PRHDT, CDR2 FYEKMQ (reference sequence). V lost 0 bases and J lost 2; bases outside the gene matches: 2. The CDR3 nucleotides are TGTGCCAGCAGCTTAGGGCGGGGGGTTCAAGAGACCCAGTACTTC. Protein product: CASSLGRGVQETQYF.

The chain joins TRBV11-1 to TRBJ2-3, with 10 nucleotides matching TRBD2. V shed 5 bases, J shed 0 bases, and the junction held 5 bases outside the gene matches. The CDR3 sequence is 16 residues long. Germline-derived CDR1 and CDR2 are SGHAT and FQDESV (reference sequence). CDR3 sequence (DNA): TGTGCCAGCAGCCTATTGACTAGCGGGAGCACAGATACGCAGTATTTT. Translated: CASSLLTSGSTDTQYF.

V gene TRBV5-4 combines with J gene TRBJ1-4, with D perhaps matching TRBD1 (5 bases). V was clipped by 2 bases and J by 10 bases, with 15 bases between them. There are 14 residues in the CDR3. Germline loops: CDR1 SGHNT, CDR2 YYREEE (reference sequence). As DNA, the CDR3 is TGTGCCAGCAGCTTAGACAGTTCCTCGGGAAAACTGTTTTTT. Translated: CASSLDSSSGKLFF.